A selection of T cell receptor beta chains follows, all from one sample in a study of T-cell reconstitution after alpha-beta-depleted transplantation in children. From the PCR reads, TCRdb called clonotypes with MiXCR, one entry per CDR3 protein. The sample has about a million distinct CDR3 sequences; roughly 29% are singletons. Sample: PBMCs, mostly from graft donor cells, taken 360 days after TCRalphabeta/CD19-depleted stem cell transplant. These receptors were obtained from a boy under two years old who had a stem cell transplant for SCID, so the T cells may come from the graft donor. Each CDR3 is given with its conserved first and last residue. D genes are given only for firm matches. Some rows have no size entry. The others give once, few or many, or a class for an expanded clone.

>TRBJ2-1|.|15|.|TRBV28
CASSPPGPGREEQFF
TGTGCCAGCAGTCCTCCGGGCCCCGGCCGGGAAGAGCAGTTCTTC
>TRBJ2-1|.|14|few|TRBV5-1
CASSLVGLGDEQFF
TGCGCCAGCAGCTTGGTAGGGCTAGGCGATGAGCAGTTCTTC
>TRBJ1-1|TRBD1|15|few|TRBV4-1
CASSQAKGAMVEAFF
TGCGCCAGCAGCCAAGCGAAGGGGGCCATGGTGGAAGCTTTCTTT
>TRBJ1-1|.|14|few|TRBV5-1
CASSFLSHFTEAFF
TGCGCCAGCAGCTTTTTGTCGCACTTCACTGAAGCTTTCTTT
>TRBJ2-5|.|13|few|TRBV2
CASSPTVLKTQYF
TGTGCCAGCAGTCCCACAGTATTGAAGACCCAGTACTTC
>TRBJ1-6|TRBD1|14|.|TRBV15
CATTPGQGMRPLHF
TGTGCCACCACACCGGGACAGGGGATGCGACCCCTCCACTTT
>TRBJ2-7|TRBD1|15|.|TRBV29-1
CSVRTQGVNGYEQYF
TGCAGCGTTCGAACACAGGGGGTTAATGGCTACGAGCAGTACTTC
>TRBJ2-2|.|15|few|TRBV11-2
CASSLAPGITGELFF
TGTGCCAGCAGCTTAGCACCAGGGATCACCGGGGAGCTGTTTTTT
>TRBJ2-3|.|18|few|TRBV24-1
CATSSRGSQAAFTDTQYF
TGTGCCACCAGTTCTCGAGGCTCACAAGCTGCCTTCACAGATACGCAGTATTTT
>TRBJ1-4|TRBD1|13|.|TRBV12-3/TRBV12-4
CASRSGGREKLFF
TGTGCCAGCCGATCAGGGGGACGAGAAAAACTGTTTTTT
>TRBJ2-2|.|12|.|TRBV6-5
CASSSGRGELFF
TGTGCCAGCAGTTCCGGACGTGGGGAGCTGTTTTTT
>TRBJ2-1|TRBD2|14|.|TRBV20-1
CSAARAGGYNEQFF
TGCAGTGCTGCCCGCGCGGGGGGGTACAATGAGCAGTTCTTC
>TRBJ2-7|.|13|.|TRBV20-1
CSARRTASYEQYF
TGCAGTGCTAGGCGGACAGCGTCCTACGAGCAGTACTTC
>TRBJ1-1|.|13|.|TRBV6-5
CASSYLGGTEAFF
TGTGCCAGCAGTTACCTCGGGGGCACTGAAGCTTTCTTT
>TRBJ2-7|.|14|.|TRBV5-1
CASSPLARPYEQYF
TGCGCCAGCAGCCCTTTGGCGAGACCCTACGAGCAGTACTTC
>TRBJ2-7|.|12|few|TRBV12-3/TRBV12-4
CASTDRFREQYF
TGTGCCAGCACCGACAGGTTTAGGGAGCAGTACTTC
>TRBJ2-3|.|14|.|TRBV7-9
CASSLGRETDTQYF
TGTGCCAGCAGCTTAGGACGGGAGACAGATACGCAGTATTTT
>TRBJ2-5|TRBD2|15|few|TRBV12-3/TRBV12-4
CASSPIAGMQETQYF
TGTGCCAGCAGTCCCATAGCGGGGATGCAAGAGACCCAGTACTTC
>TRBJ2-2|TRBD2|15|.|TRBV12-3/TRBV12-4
CASRPSGANTGELFF
TGTGCCAGCAGACCTAGCGGGGCGAACACCGGGGAGCTGTTTTTT
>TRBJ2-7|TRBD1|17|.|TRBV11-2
CASSSLSGTASSYEQYF
TGTGCCAGCAGCTCCCTTTCTGGGACAGCCAGCTCCTACGAGCAGTACTTC
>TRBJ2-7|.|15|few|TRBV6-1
CASSPPSALSYEQYF
TGTGCCAGCAGCCCACCTAGCGCCCTCTCCTACGAGCAGTACTTC
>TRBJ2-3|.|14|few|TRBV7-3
CASSSLHSTDTQYF
TGTGCCAGCAGCTCCCTACATAGCACAGATACGCAGTATTTT
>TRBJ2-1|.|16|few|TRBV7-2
CASSLRPGTAYNEQFF
TGTGCCAGCAGCCTCCGGCCCGGGACTGCATACAATGAGCAGTTCTTC
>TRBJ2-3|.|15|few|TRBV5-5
CASSLAGHGTDTQYF
TGTGCCAGCAGCTTGGCGGGGCACGGCACAGATACGCAGTATTTT
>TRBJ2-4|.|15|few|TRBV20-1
CSARDAGGAGDIQYF
TGCAGTGCTAGAGATGCAGGGGGCGCGGGGGACATTCAGTACTTC
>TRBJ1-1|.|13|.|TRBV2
CASSDLVRAGAFF
TGTGCCAGCAGTGATTTGGTGCGGGCAGGGGCTTTCTTT
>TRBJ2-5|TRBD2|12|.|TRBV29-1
CSGGGSGETQYF
TGCAGCGGGGGGGGAAGCGGGGAGACCCAGTACTTC
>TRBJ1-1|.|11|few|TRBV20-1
CSAYYNTEAFF
TGCAGTGCCTACTATAACACTGAAGCTTTCTTT